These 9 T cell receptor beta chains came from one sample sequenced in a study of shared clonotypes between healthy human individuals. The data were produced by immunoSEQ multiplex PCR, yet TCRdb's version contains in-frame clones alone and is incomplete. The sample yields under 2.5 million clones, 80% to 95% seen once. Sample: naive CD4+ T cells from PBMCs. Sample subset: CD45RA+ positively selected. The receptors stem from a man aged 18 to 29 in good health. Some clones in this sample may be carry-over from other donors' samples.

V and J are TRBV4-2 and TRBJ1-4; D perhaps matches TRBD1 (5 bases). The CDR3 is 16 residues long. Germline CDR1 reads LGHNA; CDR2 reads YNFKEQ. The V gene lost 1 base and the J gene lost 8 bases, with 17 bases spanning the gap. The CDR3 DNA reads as TGTGCCAGCAGCCAAGGGCTGATGCAGGGCTCAGAAAAACTGTTTTTT. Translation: CASSQGLMQGSEKLFF.

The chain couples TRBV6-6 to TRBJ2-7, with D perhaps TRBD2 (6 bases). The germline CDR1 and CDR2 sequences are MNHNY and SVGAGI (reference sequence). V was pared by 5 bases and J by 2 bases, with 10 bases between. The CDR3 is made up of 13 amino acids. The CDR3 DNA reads TGTGCCAGCAGTGCCGCGGGACCCTACGAGCAGTACTTC. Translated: CASSAAGPYEQYF.

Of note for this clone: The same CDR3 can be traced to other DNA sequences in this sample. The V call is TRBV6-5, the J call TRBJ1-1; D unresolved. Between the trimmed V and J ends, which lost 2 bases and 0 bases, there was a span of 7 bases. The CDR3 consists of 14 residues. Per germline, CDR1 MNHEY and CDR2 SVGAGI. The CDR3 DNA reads TGTGCCAGCAGTTACGGTCGGCTGAACACTGAAGCTTTCTTT. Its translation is CASSYGRLNTEAFF.

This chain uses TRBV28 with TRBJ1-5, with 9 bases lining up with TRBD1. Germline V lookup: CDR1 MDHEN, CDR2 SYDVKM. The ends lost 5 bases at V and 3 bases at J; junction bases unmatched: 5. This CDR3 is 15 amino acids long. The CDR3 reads CASSLTGGDNQPQHF. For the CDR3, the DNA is TGTGCCAGCAGTCTGACAGGGGGGGACAATCAGCCCCAGCATTTT.

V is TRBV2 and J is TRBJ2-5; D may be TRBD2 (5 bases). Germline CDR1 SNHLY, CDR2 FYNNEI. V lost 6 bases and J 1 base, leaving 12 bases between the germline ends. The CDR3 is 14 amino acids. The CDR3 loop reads CASRAGLVQETQYF. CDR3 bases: TGTGCCAGCAGGGCCGGACTCGTCCAAGAGACCCAGTACTTC.

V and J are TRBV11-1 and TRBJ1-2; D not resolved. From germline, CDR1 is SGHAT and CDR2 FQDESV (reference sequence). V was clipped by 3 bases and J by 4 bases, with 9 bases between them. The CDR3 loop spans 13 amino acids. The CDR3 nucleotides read TGTGCCAGCAGCTTGGAGGGATTCTATGGCTACACCTTC. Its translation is CASSLEGFYGYTF.

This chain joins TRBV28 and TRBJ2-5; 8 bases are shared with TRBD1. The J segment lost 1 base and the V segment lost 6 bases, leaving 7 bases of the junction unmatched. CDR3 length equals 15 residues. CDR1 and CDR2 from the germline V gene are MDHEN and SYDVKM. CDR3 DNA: TGTGCCAGCAGCCGAGGACAGGGCCCCCAAGAGACCCAGTACTTC. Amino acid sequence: CASSRGQGPQETQYF.

CDR3 residues: CASSFTISGRAQDTQYF. In DNA form, the CDR3 reads TGCGCCAGCAGCTTTACCATTAGCGGGAGGGCCCAGGATACGCAGTATTTT. The chain joins TRBV5-1 to TRBJ2-3; 11 positions agree with TRBD2. This CDR3 spans 17 amino acids. Germline V lookup: CDR1 SGHRS, CDR2 YFSETQ. V shed 2 bases, J shed 6 bases, and the junction held 11 bases outside the gene matches.

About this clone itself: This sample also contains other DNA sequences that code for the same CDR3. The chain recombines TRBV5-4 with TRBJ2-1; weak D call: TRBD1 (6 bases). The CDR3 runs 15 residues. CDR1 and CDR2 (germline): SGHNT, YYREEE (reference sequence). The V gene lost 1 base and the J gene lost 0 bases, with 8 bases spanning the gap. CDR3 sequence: CASSLTGSSYNEQFF. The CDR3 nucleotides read TGTGCCAGCAGCTTGACAGGGAGCTCCTACAATGAGCAGTTCTTC.